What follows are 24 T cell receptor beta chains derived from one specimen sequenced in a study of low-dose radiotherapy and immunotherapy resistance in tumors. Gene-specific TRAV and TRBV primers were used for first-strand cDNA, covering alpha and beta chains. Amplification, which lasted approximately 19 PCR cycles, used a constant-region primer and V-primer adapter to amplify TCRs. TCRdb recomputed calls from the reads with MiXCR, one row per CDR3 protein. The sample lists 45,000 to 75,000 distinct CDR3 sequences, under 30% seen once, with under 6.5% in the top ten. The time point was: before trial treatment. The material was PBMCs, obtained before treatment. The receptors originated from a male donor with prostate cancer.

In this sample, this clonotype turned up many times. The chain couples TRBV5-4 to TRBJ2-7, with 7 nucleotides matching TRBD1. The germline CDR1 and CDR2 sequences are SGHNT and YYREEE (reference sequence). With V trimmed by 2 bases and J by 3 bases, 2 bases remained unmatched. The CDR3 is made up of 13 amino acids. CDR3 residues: CASSLSGGYEQYF. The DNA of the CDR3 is TGTGCCAGCAGCTTATCAGGGGGCTACGAGCAGTACTTC. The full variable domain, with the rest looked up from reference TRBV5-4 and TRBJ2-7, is ETGVTQSPTHLIKTRGQQVTLRCSSQSGHNTVSWYQQALGQGPQFIFQYYREEENGRGNFPPRFSGLQFPNYSSELNVNALELDDSALYLCASSLSGGYEQYFGPGTRLTVT.

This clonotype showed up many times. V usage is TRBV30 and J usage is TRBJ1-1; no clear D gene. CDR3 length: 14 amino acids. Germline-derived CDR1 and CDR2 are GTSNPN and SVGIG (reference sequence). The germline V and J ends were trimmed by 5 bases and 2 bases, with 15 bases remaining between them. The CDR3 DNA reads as TGTGCCTGGGACGAACAGCGGCCTAACACTGAAGCTTTCTTT. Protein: CAWDEQRPNTEAFF.

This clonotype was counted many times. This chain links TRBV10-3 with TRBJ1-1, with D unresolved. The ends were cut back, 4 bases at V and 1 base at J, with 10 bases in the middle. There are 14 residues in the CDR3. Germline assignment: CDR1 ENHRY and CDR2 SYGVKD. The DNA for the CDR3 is TGTGCCATCAGTGGCCCGGGTTCGAACACTGAAGCTTTCTTT. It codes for CAISGPGSNTEAFF.

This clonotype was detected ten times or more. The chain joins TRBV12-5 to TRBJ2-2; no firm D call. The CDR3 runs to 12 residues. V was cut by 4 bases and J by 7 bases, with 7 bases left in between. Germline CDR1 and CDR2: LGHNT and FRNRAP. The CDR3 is CASGSTHGELFF. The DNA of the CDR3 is TGTGCTAGTGGTTCCACTCACGGGGAGCTGTTTTTT. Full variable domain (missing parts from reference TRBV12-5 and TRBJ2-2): DARVTQTPRHKVTEMGQEVTMRCQPILGHNTVFWYRQTMMQGLELLAYFRNRAPLDDSGMPKDRFSAEMPDATLATLKIQPSEPRDSAVYFCASGSTHGELFFGEGSRLTVL.

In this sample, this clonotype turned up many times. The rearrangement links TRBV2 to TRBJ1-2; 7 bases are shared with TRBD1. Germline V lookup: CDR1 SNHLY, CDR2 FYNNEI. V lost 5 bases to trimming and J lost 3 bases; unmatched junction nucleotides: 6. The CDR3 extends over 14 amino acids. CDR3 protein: CASSLGTEDYGYTF. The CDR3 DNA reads TGTGCCAGCAGTCTCGGGACAGAAGACTATGGCTACACCTTC.

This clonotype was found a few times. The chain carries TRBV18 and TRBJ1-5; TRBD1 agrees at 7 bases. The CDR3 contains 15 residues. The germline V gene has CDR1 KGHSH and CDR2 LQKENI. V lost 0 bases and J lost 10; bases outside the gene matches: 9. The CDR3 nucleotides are TGTGCCAGCTCACCACCCAGGGGACAGAGCACACCCCAGCATTTT. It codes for CASSPPRGQSTPQHF.

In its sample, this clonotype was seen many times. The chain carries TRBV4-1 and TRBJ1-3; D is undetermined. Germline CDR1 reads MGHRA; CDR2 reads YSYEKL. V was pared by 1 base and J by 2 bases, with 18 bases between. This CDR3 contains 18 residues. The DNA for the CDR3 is TGCGCCAGCAGCCAAGGCTGGAGGGAGCTATCGGCTGGAAACACCATATATTTT. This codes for CASSQGWRELSAGNTIYF.

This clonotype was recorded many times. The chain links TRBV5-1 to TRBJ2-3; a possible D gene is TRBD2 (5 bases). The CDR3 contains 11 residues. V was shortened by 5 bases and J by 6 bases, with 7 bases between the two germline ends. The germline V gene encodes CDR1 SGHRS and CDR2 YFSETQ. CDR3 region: CASRDSDTQYF. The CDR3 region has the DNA TGCGCCAGCAGGGACTCGGATACGCAGTATTTT.

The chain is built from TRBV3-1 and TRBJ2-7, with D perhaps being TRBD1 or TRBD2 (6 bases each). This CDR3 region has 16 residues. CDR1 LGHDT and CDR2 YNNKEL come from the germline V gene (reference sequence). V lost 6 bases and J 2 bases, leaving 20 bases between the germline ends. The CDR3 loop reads CASRSHGGGTPYEQYF. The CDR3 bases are TGTGCCAGCAGATCTCACGGGGGCGGCACCCCCTACGAGCAGTACTTC.

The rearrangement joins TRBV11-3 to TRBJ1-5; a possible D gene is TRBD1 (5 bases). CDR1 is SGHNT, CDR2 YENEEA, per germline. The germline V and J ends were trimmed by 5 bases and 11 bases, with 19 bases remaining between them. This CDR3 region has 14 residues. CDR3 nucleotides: TGTGCCAGCAGCCCAGGGACCTGGCAAGAGACCCAGCATTTT. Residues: CASSPGTWQETQHF.

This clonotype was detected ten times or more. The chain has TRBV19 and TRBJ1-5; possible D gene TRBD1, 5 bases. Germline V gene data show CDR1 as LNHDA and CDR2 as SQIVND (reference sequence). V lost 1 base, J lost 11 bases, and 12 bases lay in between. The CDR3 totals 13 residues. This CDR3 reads CASSIGTGGTQHF. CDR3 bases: TGTGCCAGTAGTATAGGCACAGGCGGAACCCAGCATTTT.

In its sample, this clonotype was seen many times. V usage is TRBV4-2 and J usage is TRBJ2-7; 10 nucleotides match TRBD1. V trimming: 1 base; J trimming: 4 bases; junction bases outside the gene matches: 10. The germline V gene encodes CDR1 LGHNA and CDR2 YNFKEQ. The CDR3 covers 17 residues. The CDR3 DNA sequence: TGTGCCAGCAGCCAAGGGGGACAGGGGAAGAGTTCGTACGAGCAGTACTTC. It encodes CASSQGGQGKSSYEQYF.

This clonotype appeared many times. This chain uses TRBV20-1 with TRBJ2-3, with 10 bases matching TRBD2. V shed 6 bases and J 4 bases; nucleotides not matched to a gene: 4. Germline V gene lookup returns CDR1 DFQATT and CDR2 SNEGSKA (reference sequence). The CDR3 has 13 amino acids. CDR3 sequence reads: CSALAGGPDTQYF. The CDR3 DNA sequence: TGCAGTGCCTTAGCGGGAGGACCAGATACGCAGTATTTT.

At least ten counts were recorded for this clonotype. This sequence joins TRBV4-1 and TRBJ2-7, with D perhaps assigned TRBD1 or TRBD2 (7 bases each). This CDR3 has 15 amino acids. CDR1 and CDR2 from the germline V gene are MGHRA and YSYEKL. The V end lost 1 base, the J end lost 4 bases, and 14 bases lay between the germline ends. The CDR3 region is CASSQVPGGGYEQYF. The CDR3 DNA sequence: TGCGCCAGCAGCCAAGTTCCAGGGGGGGGGTACGAGCAGTACTTC.

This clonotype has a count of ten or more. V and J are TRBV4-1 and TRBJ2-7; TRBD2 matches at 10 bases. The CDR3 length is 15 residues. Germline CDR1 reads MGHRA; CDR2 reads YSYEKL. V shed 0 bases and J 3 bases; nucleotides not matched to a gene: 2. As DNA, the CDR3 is TGCGCCAGCAGCCAAGATGGACTAGCGGTCTACGAGCAGTACTTC. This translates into CASSQDGLAVYEQYF.

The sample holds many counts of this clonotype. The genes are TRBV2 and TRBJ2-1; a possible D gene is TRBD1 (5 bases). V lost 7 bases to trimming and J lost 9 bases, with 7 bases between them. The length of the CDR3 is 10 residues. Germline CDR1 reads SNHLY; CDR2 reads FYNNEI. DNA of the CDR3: TGTGCCAGCAACAGGTTTGAGCAGTTCTTC. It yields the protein CASNRFEQFF.

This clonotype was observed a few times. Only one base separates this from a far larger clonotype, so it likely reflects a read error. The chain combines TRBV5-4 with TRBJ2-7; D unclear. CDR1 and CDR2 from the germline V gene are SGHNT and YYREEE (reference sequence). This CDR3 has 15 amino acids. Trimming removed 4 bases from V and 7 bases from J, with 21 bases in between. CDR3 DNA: TGTGCCAGCAGCAACCGGGTGGGAAACTACAATGAGCAGTACTTC. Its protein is CASSNRVGNYNEQYF.

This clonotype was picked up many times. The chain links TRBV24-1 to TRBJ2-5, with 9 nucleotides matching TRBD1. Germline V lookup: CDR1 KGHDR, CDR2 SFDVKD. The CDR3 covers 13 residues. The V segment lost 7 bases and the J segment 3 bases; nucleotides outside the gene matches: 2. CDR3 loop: CATRRTGEETQYF. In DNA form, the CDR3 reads TGTGCCACCAGAAGGACAGGGGAAGAGACCCAGTACTTC.

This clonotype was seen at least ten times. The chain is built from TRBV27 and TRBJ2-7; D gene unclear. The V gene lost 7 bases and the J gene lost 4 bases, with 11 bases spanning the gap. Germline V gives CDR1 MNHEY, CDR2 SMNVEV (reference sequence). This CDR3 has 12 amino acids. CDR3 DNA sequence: TGTGCCAGCACCCTCGCGTGGTACGAGCAGTACTTC. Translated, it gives CASTLAWYEQYF.

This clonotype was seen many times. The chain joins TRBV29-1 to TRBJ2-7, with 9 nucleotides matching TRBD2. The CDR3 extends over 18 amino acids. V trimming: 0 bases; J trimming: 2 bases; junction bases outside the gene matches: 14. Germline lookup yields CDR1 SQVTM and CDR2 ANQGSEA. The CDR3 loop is CSVEERRSLAGAAYEQYF. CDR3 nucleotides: TGCAGCGTTGAAGAAAGGAGATCGTTAGCGGGGGCCGCCTACGAGCAGTACTTC.

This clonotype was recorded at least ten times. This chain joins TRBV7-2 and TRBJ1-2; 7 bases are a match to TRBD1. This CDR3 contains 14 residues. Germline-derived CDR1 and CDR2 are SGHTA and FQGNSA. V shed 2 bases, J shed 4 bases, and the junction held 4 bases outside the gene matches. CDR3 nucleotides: TGTGCCAGCAGCTTAAAAGGGGGCGCCTATGGCTACACCTTC. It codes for CASSLKGGAYGYTF.

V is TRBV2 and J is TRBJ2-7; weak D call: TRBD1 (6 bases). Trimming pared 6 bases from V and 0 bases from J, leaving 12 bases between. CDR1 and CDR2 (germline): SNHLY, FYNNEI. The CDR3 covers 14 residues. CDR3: CASSRTESSYEQYF. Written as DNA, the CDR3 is TGTGCCAGCAGCCGGACAGAGAGCTCCTACGAGCAGTACTTC. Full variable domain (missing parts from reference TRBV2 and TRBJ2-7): EPEVTQTPSHQVTQMGQEVILRCVPISNHLYFYWYRQILGQKVEFLVSFYNNEISEKSEIFDDQFSVERPDGSNFTLKIRSTKLEDSAMYFCASSRTESSYEQYFGPGTRLTVT.

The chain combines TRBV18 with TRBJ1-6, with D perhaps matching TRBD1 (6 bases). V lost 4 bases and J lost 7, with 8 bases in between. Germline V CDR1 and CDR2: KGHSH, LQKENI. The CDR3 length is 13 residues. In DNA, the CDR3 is TGTGCCAGCTCACACAGGGACAATTCACCCCTCCACTTT. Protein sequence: CASSHRDNSPLHF.

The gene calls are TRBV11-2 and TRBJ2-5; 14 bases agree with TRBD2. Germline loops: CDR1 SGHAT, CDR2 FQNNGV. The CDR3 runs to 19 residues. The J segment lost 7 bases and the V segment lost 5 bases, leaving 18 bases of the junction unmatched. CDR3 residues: CASSTQTSGGGRPYGTQYF. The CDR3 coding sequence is TGTGCCAGCAGCACTCAGACTAGCGGGGGGGGCAGGCCGTATGGGACCCAGTACTTC.